Sequencing of this T cell receptor beta chain was carried out in a study of T-cell memory formation after mild COVID-19. Study outcomes and limitations: Contracting CD4+ clones were located mainly in CM and EM, and CD8+ clones in EMRA.

CDR1 and CDR2 from the germline V gene are MGHRA and YSYEKL. CDR3 length: 16 amino acids. V lost 4 bases, J lost 5 bases, and 13 bases stayed unmatched. TCRalpha and TCRbeta libraries used 5'RACE with constant-segment primers and UMIs. TCRdb used MiXCR to reprocess the 5' RACE reads, holding one entry per CDR3 protein. The sample records hundreds of thousands of distinct CDR3 sequences, under 20% being singletons. This clonotype was counted a few times. Its antigen is as yet unknown. The chain links TRBV4-1 to TRBJ1-2; 7 positions agree with TRBD1. Sequencing input: PBMCs or a T cell subset sorted from them (not recorded which). This clonotype originated in a man younger than 30 who had mild COVID-19 (a few samples of this study predate the infection). Cell type and time point are not known. The CDR3 reads CASSRDRDRGQYGYTF. CDR3 in DNA: TGCGCCAGCAGCCGGGACCGGGACAGAGGGCAGTATGGCTACACCTTC.